This TCR beta chain came from a study of response to subunit inactivated influenza vaccine. In its sample, this clonotype was seen a few times. MiXCR, run by TCRdb on the RT-PCR reads, gives a single entry per CDR3 protein. The sample includes hundreds of thousands of distinct CDR3 sequences, approximately 11% of them seen just once. Germline V gene lookup returns CDR1 LNHDA and CDR2 SQIVND (reference sequence). The CDR3 totals 13 residues. Trimming at V came to 7 bases and at J to 8 bases, leaving 8 bases not matched to a gene. The same sample was also studied in work on T cells expressing NK-cell markers. That study reports: The authors generated TCR beta cDNA through 5'RACE template switching with UMIs. Several of the donors carried dominant NKG2C+ clonotypes that took up roughly 1.0-8% of their CD8+ T cells.

This clonotype was sampled from a man aged 45-60 years who received an inactivated influenza vaccine. Sequencing was performed on PBMCs from blood, taken on the day of vaccination. The chain joins TRBV19 to TRBJ2-3, with 8 nucleotides matching TRBD2. The CDR3 spells CASTSGSEITQYF. CDR3 nucleotide sequence: TGTGCCAGTACCAGCGGGAGCGAGATTACGCAGTATTTT.